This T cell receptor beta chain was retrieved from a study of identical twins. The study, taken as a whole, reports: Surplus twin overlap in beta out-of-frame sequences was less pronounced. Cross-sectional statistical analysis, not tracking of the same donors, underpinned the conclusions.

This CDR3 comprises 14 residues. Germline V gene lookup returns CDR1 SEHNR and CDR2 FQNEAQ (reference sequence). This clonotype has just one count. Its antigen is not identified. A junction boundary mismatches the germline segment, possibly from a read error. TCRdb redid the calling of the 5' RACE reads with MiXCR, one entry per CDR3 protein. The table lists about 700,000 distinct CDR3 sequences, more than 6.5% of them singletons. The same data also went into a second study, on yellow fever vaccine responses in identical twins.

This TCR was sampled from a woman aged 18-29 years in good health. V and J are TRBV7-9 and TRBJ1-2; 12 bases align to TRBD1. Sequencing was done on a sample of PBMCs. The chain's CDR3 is CASSFPLPGQGADF. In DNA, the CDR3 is TGTGCCAGCAGCTTCCCCCTACCGGGACAGGGGGCGGATTTC. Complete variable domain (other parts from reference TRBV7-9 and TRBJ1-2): DTGVSQNPRHKITKRGQNVTFRCDPISEHNRLYWYRQTLGQGPEFLTYFQNEAQLEKSRLLSDRFSAERPKGSFSTLEIQRTEQGDSAMYLCASSFPLPGQGADFGSGTRLTVV.